The entry below gives a single T cell receptor (beta chain) sequence along with its context. Its antigen is as yet unknown. This sample is drawn from a study of shared clonotypes between healthy human individuals. Study in general: Every donor yielded three CD4 naive, three CD4 memory, two CD8 naive and one CD8 memory plate.

CDR1 SEHNR and CDR2 FQNEAQ come from the germline V gene (reference sequence). The CDR3 totals 15 residues. V trimming: 4 bases; J trimming: 2 bases; junction bases outside the gene matches: 4. Study-wide findings and caveats: Apart from blood, nothing was sampled; tissue repertoires likely differ. Of the naive CD4 clonotypes, about 5% were shared across a handful of donors.

Naive CD8 cells lacked CD45RO and underwent positive selection for CCR7, leaving out terminally differentiated effector memory CD45RA+ cells. Only Caucasian adults living in Nashville, Tennessee served as donors. Repertoires were generated with immunoSEQ multiplex PCR, while TCRdb's copy carries only in-frame clones and drops some. The table has 1.5 million to 2.5 million clones, roughly 95% seen once. The sequencing sample was made of naive CD8+ T cells sorted from blood. The chain is built from TRBV7-9 and TRBJ2-7, with TRBD1 matching 11 bases. The TCR comes from a man aged 18 to 35 in good health. The CDR3 region has the DNA TGTGCCAGCAGCTACGGACAGGGGGCTACCTACGAGCAGTACTTC. Translating gives CASSYGQGATYEQYF.